Presented here are 16 T cell receptor beta chains from one specimen sequenced in a study of OX40 agonist ivuxolimab in advanced cancers. Receptor amplification or capture employed the immunoSEQ multiplex PCR assay. The table comes from immuneACCESS by way of TCRdb, which keeps in-frame sequences with V and J called. Part of the clones is missing from these tables; in studies checked, under half for an unresolved V gene and the rest for unknown reasons. The sample profile shows tens of thousands of clones; approximately 94% of them were found once. The ten largest clones represent more than 10% of the sample. The source was CD4+ or CD8+ T cells sorted from blood, collected in a trial of the OX40 agonist ivuxolimab. The receptor set was obtained from an adult with an advanced solid tumor such as melanoma, head and neck, liver or kidney cancer.

V usage is TRBV7-8 and J usage is TRBJ2-5; TRBD2 matches 10 bases. The tail of the sequence fits TRBJ2-7 better, so the J call may be wrong. The V gene's germline CDR1 is SGHVS and CDR2 FQNEAQ. The CDR3 extends over 16 amino acids. The CDR3: CASSYRGGTSAYEQYF. DNA for the CDR3: TGTGCCAGCAGCTACCGGGGGGGGACTAGCGCATACGAGCAGTACTTC.

The chain recombines TRBV6-5 with TRBJ1-4; D unclear. Germline lookup yields CDR1 MNHEY and CDR2 SVGAGI. The V end was cut by 6 bases, the J end by 7 bases, with 15 bases between. This CDR3 is built from 14 residues. The CDR3, as DNA: TGTGCCAGCAGGATAGGTGCGAGGACTGAAAAACTGTTTTTT. Protein product: CASRIGARTEKLFF.

This chain joins TRBV5-1 and TRBJ1-2; D is possibly TRBD1 (5 bases). The CDR3 is 17 amino acids. Deletions cut 4 bases from V and 5 bases from J, with 24 bases between. The germline CDR1 and CDR2 sequences are SGHRS and YFSETQ. This CDR3 reads CASSHTWGDGQFYGYTF. The CDR3 DNA reads TGCGCCAGCAGCCACACCTGGGGGGACGGTCAATTTTATGGCTACACCTTC.

This clone has only one observation. CDR3 loop: CASSEWPGGFTDTQYF. The CDR3 nucleotides read TGTGCCAGCAGTGAATGGCCAGGGGGCTTCACAGATACGCAGTATTTT. The rearrangement links TRBV25-1 to TRBJ2-3; 8 bases line up with TRBD1. This CDR3 has 16 residues. Germline loops: CDR1 MGHDK, CDR2 SYGVNS. V lost 1 base and J lost 2; bases outside the gene matches: 5.

V usage is TRBV19 and J usage is TRBJ2-1, with 8 bases matching TRBD2. CDR1 and CDR2 from the germline V gene are LNHDA and SQIVND (reference sequence). Losses at the gene ends were 7 bases for V and 3 bases for J; bases not matched to a gene: 2. The CDR3 covers 13 residues. This CDR3 is CASISGDYNEQFF. The CDR3 region has the DNA TGTGCCAGTATTAGCGGGGACTACAATGAGCAGTTCTTC.

The chain carries TRBV5-8 and TRBJ1-1; tentatively, D is TRBD1 (5 bases). Germline V gene data show CDR1 as SGHTS and CDR2 as YDEGEE. This CDR3 region has 17 residues. Trimming took 4 bases from V and 1 from J, leaving 20 bases between them. CDR3 in DNA: TGTGCCAGCAGCAGGGACGGCATTACCGTGGCGAACACTGAAGCTTTCTTT. This gives the protein CASSRDGITVANTEAFF.

V and J are TRBV5-1 and TRBJ2-7; D is ambiguous. From germline, CDR1 is SGHRS and CDR2 YFSETQ. The CDR3 has 11 amino acids. V was cut by 4 bases and J by 2 bases, with 4 bases left in between. CDR3 nucleotide sequence: TGCGCCAGCAGCGCTACCTACGAGCAGTACTTC. Protein sequence: CASSATYEQYF.

The CDR3 region has the DNA TGTGCCAGCAGCTCCCCCCAACAGGGGTTCGAGCAGTACTTC. Its translation is CASSSPQQGFEQYF. This sequence joins TRBV7-9 and TRBJ2-7; TRBD1 matches 7 bases. Germline V lookup: CDR1 SEHNR, CDR2 FQNEAQ (reference sequence). V trimming: 4 bases; J trimming: 6 bases; junction bases outside the gene matches: 9. The CDR3 sequence is 14 residues long. Full variable domain (remainder filled in from reference TRBV7-9 and TRBJ2-7): DTGVSQNPRHKITKRGQNVTFRCDPISEHNRLYWYRQTLGQGPEFLTYFQNEAQLEKSRLLSDRFSAERPKGSFSTLEIQRTEQGDSAMYLCASSSPQQGFEQYFGPGTRLTVT.

V gene TRBV4-2 combines with J gene TRBJ2-1, with 8 bases matching TRBD1. The CDR3 is 17 amino acids. The ends lost 5 bases at V and 1 base at J; junction bases unmatched: 10. Germline lookup yields CDR1 LGHNA and CDR2 YNFKEQ. The CDR3 nucleotides are TGTGCCAGCAGCTCCAATACCCGGGACAGGTCCTACAATGAGCAGTTCTTC. Translating gives CASSSNTRDRSYNEQFF.

V and J are TRBV19 and TRBJ2-3; D unclear. The CDR3 has 12 residues. CDR1 LNHDA and CDR2 SQIVND come from the germline V gene (reference sequence). V lost 6 bases to trimming and J lost 6 bases, with 10 bases between them. The CDR3 sequence: CASRFSGDTQYF. In DNA form, the CDR3 reads TGTGCCAGTAGGTTTTCCGGGGATACGCAGTATTTT. Combining the CDR3 with reference TRBV19 and TRBJ2-3 gives the whole variable domain DGGITQSPKYLFRKEGQNVTLSCEQNLNHDAMYWYRQDPGQGLRLIYYSQIVNDFQKGDIAEGYSVSREKKESFPLTVTSAQKNPTAFYLCASRFSGDTQYFGPGTRLTVL.

J is TRBJ2-1 and V is TRBV7-3; D unresolved. The CDR3 contains 12 residues. The V end was cut by 4 bases, the J end by 7 bases, with 8 bases between. The germline gives CDR1 SGHTA, CDR2 FQGTGA. This chain's CDR3 is CASSSHGNEQFF. The CDR3 DNA reads as TGTGCCAGCAGCTCGCACGGGAATGAGCAGTTCTTC. The whole variable domain, remainder taken from reference TRBV7-3 and TRBJ2-1, is GAGVSQTPSNKVTEKGKYVELRCDPISGHTALYWYRQSLGQGPEFLIYFQGTGAADDSGLPNDRFFAVRPEGSVSTLKIQRTERGDSAVYLCASSSHGNEQFFGPGTRLTVL.

This sequence joins TRBV27 and TRBJ2-6; D is uncertain. Germline values: CDR1 MNHEY, CDR2 SMNVEV (reference sequence). The CDR3 extends over 14 amino acids. Trimming shortened V by 6 bases and J by 0 bases, and 6 bases separated the two germline ends. This CDR3 reads CASRGYSGANVLTF. The CDR3 DNA sequence: TGTGCCAGCAGGGGATACTCTGGGGCCAACGTCCTGACTTTC.

The chain links TRBV5-1 to TRBJ2-1, with 7 bases that match TRBD2. Germline trimming cut 5 bases from V and 5 bases from J; bases unmatched to any gene: 7. CDR3 length equals 14 residues. Looked up from germline, CDR1 is SGHRS and CDR2 is YFSETQ. The DNA for the CDR3 is TGCGCCAGCAGTGGCGGGAGTGGCGACAATGAGCAGTTCTTC. Translation: CASSGGSGDNEQFF.

The J gene is TRBJ1-2, the V gene TRBV7-9; D ambiguous. The CDR3 totals 13 residues. V lost 2 bases to trimming and J lost 0 bases, with 4 bases between them. Germline lookup yields CDR1 SEHNR and CDR2 FQNEAQ (reference sequence). As DNA, the CDR3 is TGTGCCAGCAGCTTATACTCTAACTATGGCTACACCTTC. Amino acids: CASSLYSNYGYTF. Drawing the rest from reference TRBV7-9 and TRBJ1-2, the complete variable domain is DTGVSQNPRHKITKRGQNVTFRCDPISEHNRLYWYRQTLGQGPEFLTYFQNEAQLEKSRLLSDRFSAERPKGSFSTLEIQRTEQGDSAMYLCASSLYSNYGYTFGSGTRLTVV.

This chain connects TRBV4-1 to TRBJ2-7, with D perhaps matching TRBD2 (5 bases). The CDR3 totals 17 residues. The V and J ends lost 0 bases and 5 bases respectively, with 20 bases between them. Germline V gene lookup returns CDR1 MGHRA and CDR2 YSYEKL. CDR3 loop: CASSQDPPSGFADEQYF. As DNA, the CDR3 is TGCGCCAGCAGCCAAGATCCTCCCTCGGGGTTTGCCGACGAGCAGTACTTC.

The chain recombines TRBV28 with TRBJ1-5; D ambiguous. CDR3 length equals 13 residues. Germline CDR1 MDHEN, CDR2 SYDVKM. Trimming pared 4 bases from V and 0 bases from J, leaving 4 bases between. The chain's CDR3 is CASSSYSNQPQHF. In DNA, the CDR3 is TGTGCCAGCAGTTCTTATAGCAATCAGCCCCAGCATTTT.